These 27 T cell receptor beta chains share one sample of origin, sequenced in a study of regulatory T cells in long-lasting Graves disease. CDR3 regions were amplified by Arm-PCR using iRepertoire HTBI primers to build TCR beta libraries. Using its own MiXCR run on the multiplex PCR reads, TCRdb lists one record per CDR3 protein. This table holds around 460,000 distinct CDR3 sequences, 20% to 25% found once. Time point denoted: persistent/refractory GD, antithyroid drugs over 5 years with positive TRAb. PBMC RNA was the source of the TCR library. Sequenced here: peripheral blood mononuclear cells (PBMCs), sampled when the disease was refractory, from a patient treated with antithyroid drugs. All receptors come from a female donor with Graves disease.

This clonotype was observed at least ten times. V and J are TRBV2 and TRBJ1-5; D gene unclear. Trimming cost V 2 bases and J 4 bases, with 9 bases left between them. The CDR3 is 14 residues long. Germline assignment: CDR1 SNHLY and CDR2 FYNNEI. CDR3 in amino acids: CASSEFLQNQPQHF. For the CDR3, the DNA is TGTGCCAGCAGTGAATTTCTCCAAAATCAGCCCCAGCATTTT.

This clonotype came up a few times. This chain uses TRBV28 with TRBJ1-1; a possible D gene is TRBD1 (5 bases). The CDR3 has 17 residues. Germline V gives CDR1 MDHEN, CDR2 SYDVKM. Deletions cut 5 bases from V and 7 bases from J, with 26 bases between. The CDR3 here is CASSLNSFRGGGNEAFF. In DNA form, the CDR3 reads TGTGCCAGCAGTCTAAACTCCTTTCGGGGCGGTGGGAATGAAGCTTTCTTT. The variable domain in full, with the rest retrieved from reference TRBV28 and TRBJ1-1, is DVKVTQSSRYLVKRTGEKVFLECVQDMDHENMFWYRQDPGLGLRLIYFSYDVKMKEKGDIPEGYSVSREKKERFSLILESASTNQTSMYLCASSLNSFRGGGNEAFFGQGTRLTVV.

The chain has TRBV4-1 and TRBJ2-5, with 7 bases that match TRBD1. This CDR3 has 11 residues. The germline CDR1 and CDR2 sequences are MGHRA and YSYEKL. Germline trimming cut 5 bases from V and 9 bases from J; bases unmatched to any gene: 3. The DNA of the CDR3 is TGCGCCAGCAGCGAGGGGGCCTCCCAGTACTTC. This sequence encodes CASSEGASQYF.

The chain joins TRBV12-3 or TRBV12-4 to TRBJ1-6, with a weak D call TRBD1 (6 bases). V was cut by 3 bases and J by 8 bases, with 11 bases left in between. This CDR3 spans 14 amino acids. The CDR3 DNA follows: TGTGCCAGCAGTTTTCGACAGGAACATTCACCCCTCCACTTT. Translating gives CASSFRQEHSPLHF.

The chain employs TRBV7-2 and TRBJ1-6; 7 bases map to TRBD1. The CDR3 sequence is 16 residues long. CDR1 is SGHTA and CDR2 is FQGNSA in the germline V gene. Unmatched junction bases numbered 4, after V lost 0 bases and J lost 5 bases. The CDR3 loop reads CASSLAGTDNNSPLHF. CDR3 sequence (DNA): TGTGCCAGCAGCTTAGCAGGGACAGACAATAATTCACCCCTCCACTTT.

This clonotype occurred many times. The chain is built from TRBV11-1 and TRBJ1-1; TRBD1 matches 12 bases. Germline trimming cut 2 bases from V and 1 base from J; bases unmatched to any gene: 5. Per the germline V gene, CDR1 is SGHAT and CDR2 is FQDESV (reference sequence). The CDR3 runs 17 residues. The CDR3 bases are TGTGCCAGCAGCTTATCGCTGGGACAGGGGGCGAACACTGAAGCTTTCTTT. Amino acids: CASSLSLGQGANTEAFF.

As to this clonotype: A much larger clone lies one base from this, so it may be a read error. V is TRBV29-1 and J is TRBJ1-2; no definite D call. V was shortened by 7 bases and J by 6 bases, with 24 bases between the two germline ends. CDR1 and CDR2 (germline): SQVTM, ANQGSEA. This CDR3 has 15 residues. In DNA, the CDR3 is TGCAGCGCCCCAAATGGTGGGTCCCAAGCCCATGGCTACACCTTC. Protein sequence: CSAPNGGSQAHGYTF.

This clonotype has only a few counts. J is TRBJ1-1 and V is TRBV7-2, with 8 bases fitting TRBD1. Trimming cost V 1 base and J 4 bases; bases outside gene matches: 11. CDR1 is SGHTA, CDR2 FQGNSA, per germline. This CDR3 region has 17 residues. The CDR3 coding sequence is TGTGCCAGCAGCTTAGTAGGTGGACAGGGTTTCAGCACTGAAGCTTTCTTT. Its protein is CASSLVGGQGFSTEAFF.

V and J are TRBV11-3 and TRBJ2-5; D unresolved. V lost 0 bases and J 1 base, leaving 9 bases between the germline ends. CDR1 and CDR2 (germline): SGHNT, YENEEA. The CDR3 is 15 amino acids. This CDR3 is CASSLDSSAQETQYF. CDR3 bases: TGTGCCAGCAGCTTAGATTCGTCCGCCCAAGAGACCCAGTACTTC.

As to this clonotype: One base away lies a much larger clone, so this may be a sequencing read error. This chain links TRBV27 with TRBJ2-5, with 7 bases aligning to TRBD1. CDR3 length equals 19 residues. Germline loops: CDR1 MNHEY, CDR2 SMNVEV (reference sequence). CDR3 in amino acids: CAGSPTGVLLKGYQETQYF. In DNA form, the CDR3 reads TGTGCCGGCAGTCCTACAGGGGTCCTGCTAAAGGGGTACCAAGAGACCCAGTACTTC.

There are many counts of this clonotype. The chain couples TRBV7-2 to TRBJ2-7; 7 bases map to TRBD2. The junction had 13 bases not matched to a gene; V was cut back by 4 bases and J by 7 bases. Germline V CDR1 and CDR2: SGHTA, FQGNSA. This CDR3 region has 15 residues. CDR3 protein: CASSSGRGDSREQYF. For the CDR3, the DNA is TGTGCCAGCAGCTCCGGACGGGGGGATTCTCGGGAGCAGTACTTC.

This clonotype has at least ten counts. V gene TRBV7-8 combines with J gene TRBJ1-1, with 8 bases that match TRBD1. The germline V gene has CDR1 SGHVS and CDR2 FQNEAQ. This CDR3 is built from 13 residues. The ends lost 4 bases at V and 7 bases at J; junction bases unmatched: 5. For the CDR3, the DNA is TGTGCCAGCAGCTCCGGACAGGGCCTTGAAGCTTTCTTT. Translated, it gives CASSSGQGLEAFF.

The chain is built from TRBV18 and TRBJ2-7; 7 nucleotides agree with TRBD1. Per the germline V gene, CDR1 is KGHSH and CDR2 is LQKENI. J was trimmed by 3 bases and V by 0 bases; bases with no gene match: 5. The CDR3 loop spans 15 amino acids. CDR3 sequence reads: CASSPPMSGGYEQYF. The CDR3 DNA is TGTGCCAGCTCACCACCGATGTCAGGGGGCTACGAGCAGTACTTC.

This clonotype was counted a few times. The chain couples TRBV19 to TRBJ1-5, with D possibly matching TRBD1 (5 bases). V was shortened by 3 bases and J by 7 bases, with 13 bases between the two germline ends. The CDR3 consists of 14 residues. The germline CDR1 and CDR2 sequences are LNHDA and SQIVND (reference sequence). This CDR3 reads CASSMRGGGQPQHF. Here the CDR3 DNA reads TGTGCCAGTAGTATGAGGGGAGGAGGACAGCCCCAGCATTTT.

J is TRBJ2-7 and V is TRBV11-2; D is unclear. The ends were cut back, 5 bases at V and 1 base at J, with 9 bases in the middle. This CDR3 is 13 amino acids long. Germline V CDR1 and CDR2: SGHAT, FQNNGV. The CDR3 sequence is CASSATGSYEQYF. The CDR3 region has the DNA TGTGCCAGCAGCGCGACCGGGTCCTACGAGCAGTACTTC.

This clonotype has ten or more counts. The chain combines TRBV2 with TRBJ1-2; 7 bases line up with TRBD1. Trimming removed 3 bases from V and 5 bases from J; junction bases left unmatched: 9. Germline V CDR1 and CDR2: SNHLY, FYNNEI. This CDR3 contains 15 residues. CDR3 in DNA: TGTGCCAGCAGTGACGGTCCGGGACAGAAATATGGCTACACCTTC. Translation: CASSDGPGQKYGYTF.

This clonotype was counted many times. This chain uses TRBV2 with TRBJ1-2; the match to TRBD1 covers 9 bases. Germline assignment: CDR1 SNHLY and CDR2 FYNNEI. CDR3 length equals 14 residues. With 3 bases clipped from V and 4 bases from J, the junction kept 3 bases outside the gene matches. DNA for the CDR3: TGTGCCAGCAGTGAGGGACAGGGTAGCTATGGCTACACCTTC. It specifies CASSEGQGSYGYTF.

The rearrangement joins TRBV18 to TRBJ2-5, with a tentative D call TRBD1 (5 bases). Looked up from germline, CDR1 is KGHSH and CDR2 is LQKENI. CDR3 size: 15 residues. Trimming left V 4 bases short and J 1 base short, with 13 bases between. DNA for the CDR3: TGTGCCAGCTCACAGGGGCCGAGCGTCCAAGAGACCCAGTACTTC. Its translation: CASSQGPSVQETQYF.

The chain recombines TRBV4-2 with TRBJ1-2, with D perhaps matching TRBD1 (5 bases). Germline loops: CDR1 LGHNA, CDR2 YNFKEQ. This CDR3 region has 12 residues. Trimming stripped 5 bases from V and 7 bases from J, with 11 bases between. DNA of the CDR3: TGTGCCAGCAGCTACGAGGGGTCTGGCTACACCTTC. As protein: CASSYEGSGYTF.

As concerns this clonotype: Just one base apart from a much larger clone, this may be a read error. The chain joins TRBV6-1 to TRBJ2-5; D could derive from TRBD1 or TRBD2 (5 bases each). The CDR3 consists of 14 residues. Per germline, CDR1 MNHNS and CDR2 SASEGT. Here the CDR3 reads CPSTTRGQGETQYF. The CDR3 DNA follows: TGTCCCAGCACCACTCGCGGGCAGGGAGAGACCCAGTACTTC.

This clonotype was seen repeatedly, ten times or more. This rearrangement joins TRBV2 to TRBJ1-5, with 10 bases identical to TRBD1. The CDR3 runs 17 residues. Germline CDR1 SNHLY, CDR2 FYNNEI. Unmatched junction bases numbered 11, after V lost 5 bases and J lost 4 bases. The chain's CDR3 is CASSPAGTGALNQPQHF. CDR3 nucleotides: TGTGCCAGCAGTCCCGCCGGGACAGGGGCCCTAAATCAGCCCCAGCATTTT.

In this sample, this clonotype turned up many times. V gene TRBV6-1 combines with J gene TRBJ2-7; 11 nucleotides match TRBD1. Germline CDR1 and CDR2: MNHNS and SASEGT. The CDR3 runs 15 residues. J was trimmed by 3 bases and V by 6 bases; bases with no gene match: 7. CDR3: CASSDTGTGGYEQYF. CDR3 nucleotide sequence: TGTGCCAGCAGCGACACCGGGACAGGGGGCTACGAGCAGTACTTC.

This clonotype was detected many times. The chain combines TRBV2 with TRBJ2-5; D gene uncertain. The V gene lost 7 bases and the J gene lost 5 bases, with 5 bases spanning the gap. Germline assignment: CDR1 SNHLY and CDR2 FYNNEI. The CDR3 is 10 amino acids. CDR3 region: CASTRETQYF. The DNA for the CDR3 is TGTGCCAGCACGCGGGAGACCCAGTACTTC.

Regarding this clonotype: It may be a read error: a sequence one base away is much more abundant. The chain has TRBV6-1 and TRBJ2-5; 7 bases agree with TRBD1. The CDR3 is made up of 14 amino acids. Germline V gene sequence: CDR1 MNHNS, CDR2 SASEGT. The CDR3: CASSGHRGEETQCF. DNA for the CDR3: TGTGCCAGCAGTGGTCACAGGGGAGAGGAGACCCAGTGCTTC.

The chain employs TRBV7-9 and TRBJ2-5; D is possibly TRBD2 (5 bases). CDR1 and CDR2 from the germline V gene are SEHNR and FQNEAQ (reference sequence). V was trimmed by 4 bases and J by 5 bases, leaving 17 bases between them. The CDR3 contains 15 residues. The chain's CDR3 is CASSYSKGSDETQYF. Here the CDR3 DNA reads TGTGCCAGCAGCTACAGTAAGGGTAGCGACGAGACCCAGTACTTC.

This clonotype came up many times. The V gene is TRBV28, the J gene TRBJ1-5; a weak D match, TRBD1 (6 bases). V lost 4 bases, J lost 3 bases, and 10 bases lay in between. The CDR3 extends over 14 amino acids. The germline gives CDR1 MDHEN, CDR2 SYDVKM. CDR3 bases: TGTGCCAGCAGTTCCGACAGGTTCAATCAGCCCCAGCATTTT. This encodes CASSSDRFNQPQHF.

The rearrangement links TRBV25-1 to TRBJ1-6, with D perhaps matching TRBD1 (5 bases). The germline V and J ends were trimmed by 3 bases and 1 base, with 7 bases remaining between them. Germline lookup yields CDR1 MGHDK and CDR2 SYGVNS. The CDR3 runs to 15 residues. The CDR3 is CASSEGGSYNSPLHF. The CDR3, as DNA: TGTGCCAGCAGTGAGGGGGGGTCCTATAATTCACCCCTCCACTTT.